The present T cell receptor beta chain was sequenced within a study of T-cell memory formation after mild COVID-19. The study's findings and limits: Clones that contracted from day 15 to 85 had balanced CD4/CD8; later expanders were CD4+ biased.

TCRdb itself ran the 5' RACE reads through MiXCR, one entry per CDR3 protein. Counted here are about 200,000 distinct CDR3 sequences, 7.5% to 10% occurring once; the ten biggest clones make up 3.5%. V lost 7 bases and J lost 1; bases outside the gene matches: 8. In germline, CDR1 is SQVTM, CDR2 ANQGSEA. This CDR3 has 14 residues. Remarks on this clonotype: Its antigen remains unknown.

Sequencing input: PBMCs or a T cell subset sorted from them (not recorded which). The TCR sequence derives from a man younger than 35 who had mild COVID-19 (a few samples of this study predate the infection). Cell type and time point are not known. This chain links TRBV29-1 with TRBJ1-1; TRBD1 matches at 8 bases. CDR3 in amino acids: CSGIRQGWNTEAFF. DNA for the CDR3: TGCAGCGGGATTAGACAGGGGTGGAACACTGAAGCTTTCTTT.